At least ten counts were recorded for the clone carrying this TCR beta chain. The antigen is undetermined. V shed 5 bases, J shed 4 bases, and the junction held 7 bases outside the gene matches. Germline V gene lookup returns CDR1 SNHLY and CDR2 FYNNEI. CDR3 length: 15 amino acids. This specimen comes from a study of T cells in Graves' hyperthyroidism and ophthalmopathy. The hyperthyroidism was newly diagnosed and had lasted under 2 months; the patients were aged 18 to 65. The PBMCs were sourced from fresh peripheral blood (approximately 9 ml). The source material, RNA transcripts, was used to amplify TCR beta CDR3 regions. Initially, a first-round RT-PCR of the TCR CDR3 employed the HTBI primer set. A single record per CDR3 protein comes from TCRdb applying MiXCR to the multiplex PCR reads. Found here are under 800,000 distinct CDR3 sequences, 13% to 15% of them singletons; the top ten hold about 10%.

Findings and caveats of the study: The model predicted ophthalmopathy a median around 6.5 months before onset.

Sequenced input: blood. The source is a woman aged 18-29 years with Graves' hyperthyroidism. The J gene is TRBJ2-5, the V gene TRBV2; 10 nucleotides line up with TRBD1. The CDR3 spells CASSWTGGVGETQYF. The CDR3 nucleotides read TGTGCCAGCAGTTGGACAGGGGGAGTGGGAGAGACCCAGTACTTC. Filled out from reference TRBV2 and TRBJ2-5, the complete variable domain reads EPEVTQTPSHQVTQMGQEVILRCVPISNHLYFYWYRQILGQKVEFLVSFYNNEISEKSEIFDDQFSVERPDGSNFTLKIRSTKLEDSAMYFCASSWTGGVGETQYFGPGTRLLVL.